The rows below give T cell receptor beta chains drawn from one sample of a study of control samples from healthy donors and cancer patients. Measured with immunoSEQ multiplex PCR; TCRdb has only the in-frame clones, and not every one. The sample lists tens of thousands of clones; 87% were seen once. Input material: PBMCs. These receptor sequences come from a woman aged 55 to 70 with lung cancer. Both conserved end residues are part of each CDR3. The D gene is left open where the match is weak. Rows give clone size only sometimes, using once, few, many, or a class for an expanded clone.

clone size | D gene | J gene | V gene | CDR3 length | CDR3 protein
. | . | TRBJ2-6 | TRBV5-1 | 17 | CASSPQPVAAGANVLTF
. | . | TRBJ2-5 | TRBV7-9 | 13 | CASHRDGQETQYF
. | . | TRBJ2-1 | TRBV10-3 | 16 | CAISESVGVTYNEQFF
. | . | TRBJ2-5 | TRBV2 | 10 | CASSLETQYF
. | TRBD1 | TRBJ2-5 | TRBV9 | 15 | CASSAAGGLGETQYF
. | TRBD2 | TRBJ2-1 | TRBV5-1 | 16 | CASSLGAGESGVEQFF
. | TRBD2 | TRBJ2-3 | TRBV5-8 | 17 | CASSFHLVVAGADTQYF
. | . | TRBJ1-1 | TRBV20-1 | 11 | CSATENTEAFF
. | TRBD1 | TRBJ1-1 | TRBV30 | 15 | CAWSPMDRGDTEAFF
. | TRBD2 | TRBJ2-7 | TRBV11-2 | 16 | CASRVWGGGSSYEQYF
. | . | TRBJ2-2 | TRBV11-2 | 13 | CASSSVTTGELFF
. | . | TRBJ1-1 | TRBV29-1 | 14 | CSVEGPAANTEAFF
once | TRBD1 | TRBJ2-5 | TRBV5-5 | 15 | CASSSSGTGGETQYF
once | . | TRBJ1-1 | TRBV15 | 13 | CATSRDPNTEAFF
. | . | TRBJ2-3 | TRBV29-1 | 12 | CSVVVSGDTQYF
. | . | TRBJ1-1 | TRBV9 | 14 | CASSTGLGNTEAFF
. | . | TRBJ1-4 | TRBV6-5 | 13 | CASRGTTNEKLFF
few | . | TRBJ2-3 | TRBV2 | 13 | CASSELEADTQYF
. | TRBD1 | TRBJ1-4 | TRBV3-1/TRBV3-2 | 16 | CASSQVPGGSDGKLFF
. | TRBD1 | TRBJ1-5 | TRBV16 | 17 | CASSQARWGQWSQPQHF
. | . | TRBJ1-1 | TRBV5-1 | 14 | CASSAGSGDTEAFF
. | . | TRBJ2-5 | TRBV15 | 13 | CATSASVGETQYF
. | . | TRBJ1-2 | TRBV4-2 | 14 | CASDDRAANYGYTF
. | . | TRBJ1-3 | TRBV28 | 12 | CASSPRGNTIYF
once | TRBD1 | TRBJ1-5 | TRBV5-8 | 15 | CASSHHGTGLGAQHF
. | TRBD1 | TRBJ1-2 | TRBV28 | 14 | CASSTGTGHYGYTF
. | TRBD2 | TRBJ2-1 | TRBV5-1 | 13 | CASGTSGRGEQFF
once | TRBD1 | TRBJ2-2 | TRBV4-2 | 18 | CASSQDIRTGGSTGELFF